A selection of T cell receptor beta chains follows, all from one sample in a study of human T cells and chemical hapten exposure. One entry per CDR3 protein results from TCRdb running MiXCR on the RACE reads. This table holds approximately 350,000 distinct CDR3 sequences, 5.5% to 8% found once. Sequencing was performed on whole blood, taken in connection with sensitization to the hapten diphenylcyclopropenone (DPC). The receptor source for this set is a woman aged 18-30 years with alopecia areata. Some clones in this sample may be carry-over from other donors' samples. Both conserved end residues are trimmed from each CDR3.

ASSPGERGGPVNEQF	TRBV12-3/TRBV12-4	TRBJ2-1
ASSLERTGYEQY	TRBV5-1	TRBJ2-7
SAHQTSQSDEQY	TRBV20-1	TRBJ2-7
ASSQSYRGQGRQRQPQH	TRBV3-1	TRBJ1-5
ASSFLGNYGYT	TRBV12-3/TRBV12-4	TRBJ1-2
ASSDSTGSGANVLT	TRBV6-4	TRBJ2-6
ASSEALRGTEQY	TRBV2	TRBJ2-7
ASSHQTSGWDNEQF	TRBV7-9	TRBJ2-1
ASSPSTTSQASTDTQY	TRBV7-2	TRBJ2-3
SVAHPGTNSYEQY	TRBV29-1	TRBJ2-7
ASTQGQEAF	TRBV6-2/TRBV6-3	TRBJ1-1
ASSESRALYGYT	TRBV10-2	TRBJ1-2
ASSTYPGQGGQRPQH	TRBV7-2	TRBJ1-5
ASSAGTGINEQY	TRBV7-2	TRBJ2-7
ASSQDLGSPRTYEQY	TRBV3-1	TRBJ2-7
ATSDRQGAKQETQY	TRBV24-1	TRBJ2-5
SARAYPGGARADTQY	TRBV20-1	TRBJ2-3
ASSQDRSGGRTEAF	TRBV4-1	TRBJ1-1
ASAGDAGLGNQPQH	TRBV12-3/TRBV12-4	TRBJ1-5
ASSARPGADSNQPQH	TRBV12-3/TRBV12-4	TRBJ1-5
ASSLRLAGGREQF	TRBV18	TRBJ2-1
ASSPSRTGKTDTQY	TRBV14	TRBJ2-3
ASSRPTTVAKNIQY	TRBV6-6	TRBJ2-4
ASRPSGYTQY	TRBV12-3/TRBV12-4	TRBJ2-3
SARADSRPNSPLH	TRBV20-1	TRBJ1-6
ASSKEGRTEAF	TRBV7-9	TRBJ1-1
ASSQYATGSSGANVLT	TRBV7-2	TRBJ2-6
SVSPPYSDTQY	TRBV29-1	TRBJ2-3
ASSLDAGTYEQY	TRBV5-1	TRBJ2-7
ASSLLTIRGWTDTQY	TRBV11-2	TRBJ2-3
ASRGQRGSIYNEQF	TRBV2	TRBJ2-1
ASSGWDRMNTEAF	TRBV25-1	TRBJ1-1
ASSSTVSEKLF	TRBV5-1	TRBJ1-4
ASSPDGVTAEQF	TRBV12-3/TRBV12-4	TRBJ2-1
ASSLTQAETQY	TRBV7-2	TRBJ2-5
ASSLRNKRGTYNEQF	TRBV7-8	TRBJ2-1
SVEAQMNTEAF	TRBV29-1	TRBJ1-1
ASRYSTGSSYNSPLH	TRBV6-5	TRBJ1-6
ASSLGDGTANSPLH	TRBV7-9	TRBJ1-6
ASSQSSGGLGEQF	TRBV7-2	TRBJ2-1
ASSAKTGLDYGYT	TRBV11-1	TRBJ1-2